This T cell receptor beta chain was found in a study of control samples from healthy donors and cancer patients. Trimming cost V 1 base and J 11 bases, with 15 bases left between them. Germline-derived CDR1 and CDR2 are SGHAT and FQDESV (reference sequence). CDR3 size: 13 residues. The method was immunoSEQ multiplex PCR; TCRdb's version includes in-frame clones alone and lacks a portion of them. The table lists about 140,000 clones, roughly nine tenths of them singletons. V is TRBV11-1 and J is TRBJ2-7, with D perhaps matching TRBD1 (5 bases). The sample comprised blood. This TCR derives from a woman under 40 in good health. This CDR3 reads CASSLGKGRWKYF. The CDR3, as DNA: TGTGCCAGCAGCTTAGGGAAGGGGCGGTGGAAGTACTTC. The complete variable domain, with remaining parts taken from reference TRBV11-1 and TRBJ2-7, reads EAEVAQSPRYKITEKSQAVAFWCDPISGHATLYWYRQILGQGPELLVQFQDESVVDDSQLPKDRFSAERLKGVDSTLKIQPAELGDSAMYLCASSLGKGRWKYFGPGTRLTVT.